These 20 T cell receptor beta chains came from one sample sequenced in a study of blood T cell repertoires in COVID-19. Profiling relied on immunoSEQ multiplex PCR, and the TCRdb table lists in-frame clones only, not all of them. The sample holds approximately 330,000 clones, roughly 90% seen once. Sequences were obtained from peripheral blood. The receptors shown here come from a woman aged 45-65 years with active or convalescent COVID-19.

The CDR3: CASSQDAAGAYSNQPQHF. The CDR3 region has the DNA TGTGCCAGCAGCCAAGATGCCGCAGGGGCGTATAGCAATCAGCCCCAGCATTTT. This chain links TRBV4-2 with TRBJ1-5, with a weak D call TRBD1 (6 bases). This CDR3 is 18 amino acids long. Trimming took off 0 bases at V and 0 bases at J, with 15 bases between the two ends. Germline CDR1 reads LGHNA; CDR2 reads YNFKEQ.

The chain uses TRBV30 and TRBJ1-6; TRBD1 aligns across 10 bases. Losses at the gene ends were 2 bases for V and 5 bases for J; bases not matched to a gene: 18. This CDR3 is 20 amino acids long. Germline-derived CDR1 and CDR2 are GTSNPN and SVGIG (reference sequence). CDR3 sequence: CAWSPQRGDRGRKDNSPLHF. The CDR3 DNA reads TGTGCCTGGAGTCCTCAGAGGGGAGACAGGGGGCGCAAGGATAATTCACCCCTCCACTTT.

The chain carries TRBV7-2 and TRBJ2-1; the match to TRBD2 covers 11 bases. The V gene's germline CDR1 is SGHTA and CDR2 FQGNSA. V lost 5 bases and J lost 5; bases outside the gene matches: 5. CDR3 length: 15 amino acids. The CDR3 is CASSPWGLADNEQFF. CDR3 DNA sequence: TGTGCCAGCAGCCCTTGGGGACTAGCGGACAATGAGCAGTTCTTC.

This rearrangement joins TRBV5-8 to TRBJ2-3, with 8 bases lining up with TRBD1. The CDR3 length is 17 residues. After removal of 6 bases from V and 5 bases from J, the junction contained 17 bases not matched to a gene. Germline V gene sequence: CDR1 SGHTS, CDR2 YDEGEE. As DNA, the CDR3 is TGTGCCAGCACCCGTGGCCCCAGGGGGACAGGCGGAGATACGCAGTATTTT. It codes for CASTRGPRGTGGDTQYF.

This sequence joins TRBV20-1 and TRBJ2-1, with TRBD2 matching 8 bases. The CDR3 is 14 amino acids. From germline, CDR1 is DFQATT and CDR2 SNEGSKA (reference sequence). The ends lost 3 bases at V and 6 bases at J; junction bases unmatched: 7. CDR3 DNA: TGCAGTGCTAGTATCGGGGGGGGCCCCAATGAGCAGTTCTTC. It translates to CSASIGGGPNEQFF.

The chain joins TRBV29-1 to TRBJ2-2, with 8 positions matching TRBD1. The CDR3 spans 14 residues. Germline V gives CDR1 SQVTM, CDR2 ANQGSEA. Trimming removed 5 bases from V and 2 bases from J; junction bases left unmatched: 4. The CDR3 reads CSVRTGGNTGELFF. The CDR3 DNA reads TGCAGCGTTCGAACAGGGGGAAACACCGGGGAGCTGTTTTTT.

The J gene is TRBJ2-5, the V gene TRBV4-1; D gene uncertain. The CDR3 is 14 residues long. Trimming shortened V by 4 bases and J by 1 base, and 10 bases separated the two germline ends. Looked up from germline, CDR1 is MGHRA and CDR2 is YSYEKL. The CDR3 DNA sequence: TGCGCCAGCAGCCTAAACAGAATCCAAGAGACCCAGTACTTC. It codes for CASSLNRIQETQYF.

The chain links TRBV5-1 to TRBJ2-1; 8 bases are shared with TRBD1. The germline V gene encodes CDR1 SGHRS and CDR2 YFSETQ. The ends lost 6 bases at V and 5 bases at J; junction bases unmatched: 1. The CDR3 consists of 12 residues. CDR3: CASKTGDNEQFF. The CDR3 DNA reads as TGCGCCAGCAAGACAGGGGACAATGAGCAGTTCTTC.

The chain links TRBV5-1 to TRBJ1-1; D unclear. CDR1 is SGHRS, CDR2 YFSETQ, per germline. The CDR3 length is 15 residues. Trimming left V 1 base short and J 0 bases short, with 10 bases between. CDR3 coding DNA: TGCGCCAGCAGCTTGATTCCCACATTGAACACTGAAGCTTTCTTT. Encoded protein: CASSLIPTLNTEAFF.

The rearrangement uses TRBV27 and TRBJ2-7, with D perhaps TRBD1 (6 bases). The CDR3 has 14 amino acids. Looked up from germline, CDR1 is MNHEY and CDR2 is SMNVEV (reference sequence). V dropped 6 bases and J dropped 6 bases, with 18 bases sitting between them. CDR3 in DNA: TGTGCCAGCAGCCTAACCTGGGGGCTGAGCGAGCAGTACTTC. As protein: CASSLTWGLSEQYF.

V is TRBV7-3 and J is TRBJ2-6; TRBD2 matches at 9 bases. Trimming removed 0 bases from V and 3 bases from J; junction bases left unmatched: 9. Germline V gene data show CDR1 as SGHTA and CDR2 as FQGTGA. The CDR3 spans 19 residues. CDR3: CASSLTRPSGVGGANVLTF. The DNA for the CDR3 is TGTGCCAGCAGCTTAACGAGGCCTAGCGGGGTTGGTGGGGCCAACGTCCTGACTTTC. Combining the CDR3 with reference TRBV7-3 and TRBJ2-6 gives the whole variable domain GAGVSQTPSNKVTEKGKYVELRCDPISGHTALYWYRQSLGQGPEFLIYFQGTGAADDSGLPNDRFFAVRPEGSVSTLKIQRTERGDSAVYLCASSLTRPSGVGGANVLTFGAGSRLTVL.

The chain employs TRBV4-1 and TRBJ1-6; D possibly corresponds to TRBD1 (5 bases). The CDR3 spans 22 residues. V lost 0 bases and J lost 6, with 30 bases in between. Germline V gene sequence: CDR1 MGHRA, CDR2 YSYEKL. The CDR3 bases are TGCGCCAGCAGCCAAGATCTTCCGACAGTGACCCCAAAGGGGCCCCTTAATTCACCCCTCCACTTT. As protein: CASSQDLPTVTPKGPLNSPLHF.

The chain joins TRBV10-3 to TRBJ1-2; D is perhaps TRBD1 (6 bases). Trimming cost V 7 bases and J 8 bases, with 17 bases left between them. The CDR3 is 13 residues long. CDR1 is ENHRY, CDR2 SYGVKD, per germline. CDR3 in amino acids: CAITATAQGGYTF. CDR3 DNA: TGTGCCATCACTGCCACCGCACAGGGAGGCTACACCTTC.

This sequence joins TRBV4-3 and TRBJ1-2; D uncertain. This CDR3 spans 14 amino acids. Germline CDR1 reads LGHNA; CDR2 reads YSLEER. V was clipped by 1 base and J by 6 bases, with 12 bases between them. This chain's CDR3 is CASSQGREADGYTF. CDR3 DNA sequence: TGCGCCAGCAGCCAAGGGAGGGAAGCGGATGGCTACACCTTC.

This sequence joins TRBV28 and TRBJ1-2, with D maybe TRBD1 (5 bases). The germline CDR1 and CDR2 sequences are MDHEN and SYDVKM. CDR3 size: 16 residues. V lost 5 bases and J 4 bases, leaving 20 bases between the germline ends. The CDR3, as DNA: TGTGCCAGCAGTGCGGACACCCACCATTTCAGCTATGGCTACACCTTC. It translates to CASSADTHHFSYGYTF.

The chain employs TRBV27 and TRBJ2-1; TRBD2 is a possible D gene (6 bases). Trimming left V 5 bases short and J 9 bases short, with 17 bases between. This CDR3 spans 14 amino acids. Germline V gives CDR1 MNHEY, CDR2 SMNVEV (reference sequence). CDR3 sequence (DNA): TGTGCCAGCAGTGCGACTAGTGAAGGGGTTGAGCAGTTCTTC. Translating gives CASSATSEGVEQFF.

The rearrangement links TRBV7-2 to TRBJ1-2; 8 positions match TRBD1. Germline V lookup: CDR1 SGHTA, CDR2 FQGNSA. V was pared by 5 bases and J by 2 bases, with 10 bases of the junction left unmatched. The CDR3 contains 16 residues. CDR3 amino acids: CASSPMWGQENYGYTF. CDR3 nucleotide sequence: TGTGCCAGCAGCCCAATGTGGGGACAGGAGAACTATGGCTACACCTTC. The variable domain in full, completed from reference TRBV7-2 and TRBJ1-2, reads GAGVSQSPSNKVTEKGKDVELRCDPISGHTALYWYRQSLGQGLEFLIYFQGNSAPDKSGLPSDRFSAERTGGSVSTLTIQRTQQEDSAVYLCASSPMWGQENYGYTFGSGTRLTVV.

The rearrangement joins TRBV2 to TRBJ2-1, with 11 positions matching TRBD2. J was trimmed by 9 bases and V by 0 bases; bases with no gene match: 7. Germline V gene sequence: CDR1 SNHLY, CDR2 FYNNEI. The CDR3 runs to 16 residues. CDR3 nucleotides: TGTGCCAGCAGTGAAGCGTTCGCTAGCGGGAGGCCTGAGCAGTTCTTC. Translating it yields CASSEAFASGRPEQFF.

The rearrangement joins TRBV7-2 to TRBJ2-1; D is unclear. Looked up from germline, CDR1 is SGHTA and CDR2 is FQGNSA. Trimming cost V 5 bases and J 5 bases, with 10 bases left between them. The CDR3 consists of 13 residues. Here the CDR3 DNA reads TGTGCCAGCAGCAAAGGCAGGCACAATGAGCAGTTCTTC. This encodes CASSKGRHNEQFF. Filled out from reference TRBV7-2 and TRBJ2-1, the complete variable domain reads GAGVSQSPSNKVTEKGKDVELRCDPISGHTALYWYRQSLGQGLEFLIYFQGNSAPDKSGLPSDRFSAERTGGSVSTLTIQRTQQEDSAVYLCASSKGRHNEQFFGPGTRLTVL.

This chain joins TRBV7-9 and TRBJ1-6, with TRBD1 identical over 8 bases. The germline gives CDR1 SEHNR, CDR2 FQNEAQ (reference sequence). The CDR3 loop spans 16 amino acids. The V gene end was trimmed by 5 bases and the J gene end by 9 bases; junction bases not matched to a gene: 12. The DNA for the CDR3 is TGTGCCAGCAGCCCAGCCCTTAGCAGGGGGCTTTCACCCCTCCACTTT. Translated, it gives CASSPALSRGLSPLHF.